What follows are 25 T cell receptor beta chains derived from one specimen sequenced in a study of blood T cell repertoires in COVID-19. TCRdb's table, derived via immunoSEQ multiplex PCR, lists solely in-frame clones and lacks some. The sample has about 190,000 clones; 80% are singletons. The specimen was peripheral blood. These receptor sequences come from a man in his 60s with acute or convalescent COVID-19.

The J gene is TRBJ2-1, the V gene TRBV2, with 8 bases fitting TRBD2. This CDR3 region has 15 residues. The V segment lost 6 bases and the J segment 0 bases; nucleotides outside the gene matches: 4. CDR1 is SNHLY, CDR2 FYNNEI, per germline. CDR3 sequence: CASSPSGSSYNEQFF. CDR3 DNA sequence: TGTGCCAGCAGCCCTAGCGGGTCCTCCTACAATGAGCAGTTCTTC.

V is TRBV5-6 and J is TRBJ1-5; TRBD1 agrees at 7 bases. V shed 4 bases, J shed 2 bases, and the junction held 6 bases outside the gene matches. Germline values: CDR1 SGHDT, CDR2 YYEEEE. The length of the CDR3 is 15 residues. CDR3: CASSVQGRGNQPQHF. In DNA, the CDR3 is TGTGCCAGCAGCGTACAGGGGAGAGGCAATCAGCCCCAGCATTTT.

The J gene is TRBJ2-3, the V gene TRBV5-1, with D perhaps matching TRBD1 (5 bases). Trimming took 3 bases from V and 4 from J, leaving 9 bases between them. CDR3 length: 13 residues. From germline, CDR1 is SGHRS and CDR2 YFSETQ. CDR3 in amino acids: CASSSQGSDTQYF. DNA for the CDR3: TGCGCCAGCAGCTCGCAGGGCTCAGATACGCAGTATTTT. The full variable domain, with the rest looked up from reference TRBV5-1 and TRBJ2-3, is KAGVTQTPRYLIKTRGQQVTLSCSPISGHRSVSWYQQTPGQGLQFLFEYFSETQRNKGNFPGRFSGRQFSNSRSEMNVSTLELGDSALYLCASSSQGSDTQYFGPGTRLTVL.

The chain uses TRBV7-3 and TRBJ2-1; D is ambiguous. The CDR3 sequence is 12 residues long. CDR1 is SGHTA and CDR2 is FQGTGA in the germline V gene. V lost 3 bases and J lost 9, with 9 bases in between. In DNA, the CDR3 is TGTGCCAGCAGCTTTTTTAGTAGTGAGCAGTTCTTC. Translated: CASSFFSSEQFF.

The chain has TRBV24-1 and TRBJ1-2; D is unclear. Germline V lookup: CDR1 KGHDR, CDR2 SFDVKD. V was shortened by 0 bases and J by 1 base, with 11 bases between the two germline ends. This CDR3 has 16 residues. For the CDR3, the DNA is TGTGCCACCAGTGATTTGACCGTGAGGGTTAACTATGGCTACACCTTC. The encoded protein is CATSDLTVRVNYGYTF.

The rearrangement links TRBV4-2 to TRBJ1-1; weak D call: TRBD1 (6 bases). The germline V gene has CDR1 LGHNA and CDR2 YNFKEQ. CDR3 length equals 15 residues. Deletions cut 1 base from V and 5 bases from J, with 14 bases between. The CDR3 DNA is TGTGCCAGCAGCCAAGTTCGAGGGGGGGATACTGAAGCTTTCTTT. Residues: CASSQVRGGDTEAFF.

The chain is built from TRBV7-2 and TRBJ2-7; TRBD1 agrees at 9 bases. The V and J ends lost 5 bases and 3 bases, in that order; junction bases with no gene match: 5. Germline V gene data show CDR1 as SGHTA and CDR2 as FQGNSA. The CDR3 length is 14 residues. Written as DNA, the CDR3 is TGTGCCAGCAGCAGCCAGACAGGGGGCTACGAGCAGTACTTC. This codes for CASSSQTGGYEQYF.

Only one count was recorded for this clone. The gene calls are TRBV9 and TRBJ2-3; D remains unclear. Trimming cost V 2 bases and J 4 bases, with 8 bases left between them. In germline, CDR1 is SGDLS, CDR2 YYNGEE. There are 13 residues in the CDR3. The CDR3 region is CASSVFPADTQYF. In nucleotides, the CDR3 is TGTGCCAGCAGCGTTTTTCCAGCAGATACGCAGTATTTT.

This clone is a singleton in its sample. CDR3: CASSMAGVSHEQYF. The CDR3 region has the DNA TGTGCCAGTAGTATGGCGGGAGTTTCTCACGAGCAGTACTTC. The chain has TRBV19 and TRBJ2-7; 7 nucleotides agree with TRBD2. Germline values: CDR1 LNHDA, CDR2 SQIVND (reference sequence). This CDR3 comprises 14 residues. The V segment lost 3 bases and the J segment 5 bases; nucleotides outside the gene matches: 7.

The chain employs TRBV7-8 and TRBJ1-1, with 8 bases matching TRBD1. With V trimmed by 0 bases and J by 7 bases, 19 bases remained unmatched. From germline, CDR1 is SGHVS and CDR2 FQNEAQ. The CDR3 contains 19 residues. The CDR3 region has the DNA TGTGCCAGCAGCTTAGCGCGTTGGACAGGGAATAAGGAACCACATGAAGCTTTCTTT. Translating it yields CASSLARWTGNKEPHEAFF.

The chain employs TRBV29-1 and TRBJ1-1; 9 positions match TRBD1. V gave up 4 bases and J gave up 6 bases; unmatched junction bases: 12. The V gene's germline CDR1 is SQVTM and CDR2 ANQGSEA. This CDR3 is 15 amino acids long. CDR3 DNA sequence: TGCAGCGTTGGATCCAGCGGGACAGGGCGGGCTGAAGCTTTCTTT. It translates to CSVGSSGTGRAEAFF.

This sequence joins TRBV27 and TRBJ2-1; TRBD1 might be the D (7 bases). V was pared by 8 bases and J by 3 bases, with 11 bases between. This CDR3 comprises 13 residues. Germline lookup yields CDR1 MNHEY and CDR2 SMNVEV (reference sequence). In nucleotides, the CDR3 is TGTGCCAGCGCGGGACAGAACTACAATGAGCAGTTCTTC. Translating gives CASAGQNYNEQFF.

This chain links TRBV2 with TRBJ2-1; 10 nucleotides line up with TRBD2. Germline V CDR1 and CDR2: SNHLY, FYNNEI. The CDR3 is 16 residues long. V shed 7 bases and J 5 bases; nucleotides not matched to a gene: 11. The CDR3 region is CASTNRTSGRHNEQFF. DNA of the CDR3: TGTGCCAGCACAAATAGGACTAGCGGACGTCACAATGAGCAGTTCTTC.

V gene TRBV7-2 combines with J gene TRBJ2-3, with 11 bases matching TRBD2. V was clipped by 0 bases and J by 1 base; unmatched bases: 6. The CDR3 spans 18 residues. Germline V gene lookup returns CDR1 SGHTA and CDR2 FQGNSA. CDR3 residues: CASSLAVLAGARTDTQYF. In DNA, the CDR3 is TGTGCCAGCAGCTTAGCGGTACTAGCGGGGGCCCGCACAGATACGCAGTATTTT.

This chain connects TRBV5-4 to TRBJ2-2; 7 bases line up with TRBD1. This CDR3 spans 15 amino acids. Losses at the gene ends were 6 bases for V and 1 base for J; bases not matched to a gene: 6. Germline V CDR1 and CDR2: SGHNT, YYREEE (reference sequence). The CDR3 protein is CASTPGQENTGELFF. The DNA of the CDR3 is TGTGCCAGCACTCCCGGACAGGAGAACACCGGGGAGCTGTTTTTT.

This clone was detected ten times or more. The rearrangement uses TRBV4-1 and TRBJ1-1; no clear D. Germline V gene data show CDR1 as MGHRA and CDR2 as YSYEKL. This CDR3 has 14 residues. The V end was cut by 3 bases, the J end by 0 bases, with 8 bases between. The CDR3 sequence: CASSHNSMNTEAFF. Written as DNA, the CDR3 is TGCGCCAGCAGCCATAACAGTATGAACACTGAAGCTTTCTTT.

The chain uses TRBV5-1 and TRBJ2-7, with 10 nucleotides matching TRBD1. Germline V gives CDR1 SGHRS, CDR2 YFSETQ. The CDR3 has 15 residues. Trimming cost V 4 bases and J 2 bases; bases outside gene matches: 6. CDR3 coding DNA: TGCGCCAGCAGCCCCAACGGACAGGGGGCCTACGAGCAGTACTTC. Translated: CASSPNGQGAYEQYF.

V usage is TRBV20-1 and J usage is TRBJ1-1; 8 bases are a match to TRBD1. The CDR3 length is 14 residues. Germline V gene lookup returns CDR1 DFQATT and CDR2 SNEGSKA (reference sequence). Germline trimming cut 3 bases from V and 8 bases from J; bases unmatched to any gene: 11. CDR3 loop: CSASPPGGAGEAFF. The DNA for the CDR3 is TGCAGTGCTAGTCCCCCAGGGGGCGCGGGCGAAGCTTTCTTT.

For the CDR3, the DNA is TGTGCCACCAGTGATGGCGGGACTAGCGGCTACAATGAGCAGTTCTTC. Its translation: CATSDGGTSGYNEQFF. The rearrangement links TRBV24-1 to TRBJ2-1, with TRBD2 identical over 11 bases. With V trimmed by 3 bases and J by 3 bases, 3 bases remained unmatched. This CDR3 comprises 16 residues. The germline gives CDR1 KGHDR, CDR2 SFDVKD.

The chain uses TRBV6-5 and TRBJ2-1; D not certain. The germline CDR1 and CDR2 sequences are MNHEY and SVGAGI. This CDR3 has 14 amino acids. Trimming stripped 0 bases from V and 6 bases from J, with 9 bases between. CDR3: CASSYSGPSNEQFF. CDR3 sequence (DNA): TGTGCCAGCAGTTACTCGGGCCCCAGCAATGAGCAGTTCTTC.

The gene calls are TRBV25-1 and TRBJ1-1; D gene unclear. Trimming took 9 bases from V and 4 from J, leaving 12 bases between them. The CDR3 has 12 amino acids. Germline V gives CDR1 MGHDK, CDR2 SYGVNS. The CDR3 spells CASASVATEAFF. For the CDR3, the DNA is TGTGCCAGTGCCTCAGTTGCCACTGAAGCTTTCTTT.

CDR3 sequence: CASSLGAGVGSEQFF. CDR3 bases: TGTGCCAGCAGTCTCGGAGCGGGAGTAGGGAGTGAGCAGTTCTTC. J is TRBJ2-1 and V is TRBV6-5, with 8 bases that match TRBD2. The CDR3 loop spans 15 amino acids. With V trimmed by 5 bases and J by 9 bases, 12 bases remained unmatched. Germline V gene data show CDR1 as MNHEY and CDR2 as SVGAGI.

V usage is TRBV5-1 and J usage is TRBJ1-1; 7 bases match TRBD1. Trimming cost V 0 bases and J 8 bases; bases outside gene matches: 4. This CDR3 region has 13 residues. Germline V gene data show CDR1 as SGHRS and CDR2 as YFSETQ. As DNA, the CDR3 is TGCGCCAGCAGCTTGGGAGAGGACAGGGAAGCTTTCTTT. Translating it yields CASSLGEDREAFF.

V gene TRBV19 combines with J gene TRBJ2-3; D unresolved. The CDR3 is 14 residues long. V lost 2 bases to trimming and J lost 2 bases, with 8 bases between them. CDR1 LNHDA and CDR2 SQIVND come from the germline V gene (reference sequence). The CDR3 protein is CASSIRRNTDTQYF. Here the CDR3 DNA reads TGTGCCAGTAGTATACGGCGGAACACAGATACGCAGTATTTT.

CDR3 loop: CASFPGTDNSPLHF. CDR3 in DNA: TGTGCCAGCTTCCCAGGGACAGATAATTCACCCCTCCACTTT. J is TRBJ1-6 and V is TRBV28; 7 bases fit TRBD1. The CDR3 is 14 residues long. The V gene's germline CDR1 is MDHEN and CDR2 SYDVKM. V gave up 8 bases and J gave up 5 bases; unmatched junction bases: 6.